The clone carrying this T cell receptor beta chain has a handful of counts. Each CDR3 protein gets one entry after TCRdb re-called the 5' RACE reads with MiXCR. Of under 300,000 distinct CDR3 sequences listed, roughly 13% are singletons. The sample is drawn from a study of T cells after yellow fever vaccination. This CDR3 comprises 13 residues. Deletions cut 7 bases from V and 1 base from J, with 8 bases between. CDR1 is MNHNS and CDR2 is SASEGT in the germline V gene. This TCR came from a man aged 25-45 years who received the YFV17D yellow fever vaccine. The chain carries TRBV6-1 and TRBJ1-3; unclear D gene. The material was CD4+ T cells sorted from PBMCs, obtained 45 days after the yellow fever booster vaccination. In nucleotides, the CDR3 is TGTGCCAGCAAACTGGGATCTGGAAACACCATATATTTT. Encoded protein: CASKLGSGNTIYF.